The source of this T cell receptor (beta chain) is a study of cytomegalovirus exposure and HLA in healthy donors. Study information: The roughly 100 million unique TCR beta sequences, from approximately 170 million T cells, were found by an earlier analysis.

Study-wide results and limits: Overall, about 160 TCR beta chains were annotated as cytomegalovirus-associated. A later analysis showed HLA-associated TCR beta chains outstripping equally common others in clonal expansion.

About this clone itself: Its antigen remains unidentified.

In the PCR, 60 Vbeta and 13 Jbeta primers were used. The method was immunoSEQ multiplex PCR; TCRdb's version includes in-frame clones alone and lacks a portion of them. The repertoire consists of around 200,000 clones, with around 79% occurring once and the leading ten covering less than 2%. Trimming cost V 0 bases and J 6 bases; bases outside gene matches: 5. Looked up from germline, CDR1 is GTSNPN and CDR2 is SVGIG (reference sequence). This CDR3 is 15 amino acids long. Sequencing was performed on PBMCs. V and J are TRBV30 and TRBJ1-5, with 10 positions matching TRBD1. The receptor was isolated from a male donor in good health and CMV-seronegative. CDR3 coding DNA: TGTGCCTGGAGTGTAAGACAGGGGGCTTTTCAGCCCCAGCATTTT. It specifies CAWSVRQGAFQPQHF.